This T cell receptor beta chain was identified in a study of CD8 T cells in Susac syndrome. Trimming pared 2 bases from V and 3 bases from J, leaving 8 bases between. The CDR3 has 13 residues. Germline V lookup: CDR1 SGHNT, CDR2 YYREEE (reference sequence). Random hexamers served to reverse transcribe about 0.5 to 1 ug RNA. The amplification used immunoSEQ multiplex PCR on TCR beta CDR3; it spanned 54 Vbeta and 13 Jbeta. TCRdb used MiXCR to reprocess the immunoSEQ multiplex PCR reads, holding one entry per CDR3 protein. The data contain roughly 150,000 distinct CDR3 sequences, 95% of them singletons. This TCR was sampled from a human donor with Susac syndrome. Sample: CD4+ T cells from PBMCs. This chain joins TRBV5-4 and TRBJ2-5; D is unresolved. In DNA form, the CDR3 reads TGTGCCAGCAGCTTTATAAAGGAAGAGACCCAGTACTTC. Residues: CASSFIKEETQYF.